Listed here are 25 T cell receptor beta chains from one sample, sequenced in a study of cytomegalovirus exposure and HLA in healthy donors. The PCR had 60 Vbeta and 13 Jbeta primers. The assay was immunoSEQ multiplex PCR, and TCRdb's table has in-frame clones only and misses some. The sample yields approximately 53,000 clones, 80% seen once. Sequencing was performed on PBMCs. The source of these receptors is a man in his thirties or forties in good health and CMV-seropositive.

The V call is TRBV5-4, the J call TRBJ1-6; D is ambiguous. The V and J ends lost 2 bases and 3 bases respectively, with 9 bases between them. The CDR3 length is 15 residues. Germline V gene lookup returns CDR1 SGHNT and CDR2 YYREEE (reference sequence). CDR3 DNA: TGTGCCAGCAGCTTCCGGGATATCTATAATTCACCCCTCCACTTT. Amino acids: CASSFRDIYNSPLHF.

The chain employs TRBV9 and TRBJ2-5; D perhaps matches TRBD2 (5 bases). V was clipped by 2 bases and J by 2 bases, with 16 bases between them. The CDR3 consists of 16 residues. Germline loops: CDR1 SGDLS, CDR2 YYNGEE. The CDR3 is CASSVSGVPLQETQYF. The CDR3 nucleotides are TGTGCCAGCAGCGTCTCCGGGGTCCCCCTTCAAGAGACCCAGTACTTC.

The chain carries TRBV28 and TRBJ1-5; D perhaps matches TRBD1 (6 bases). Trimming removed 6 bases from V and 12 bases from J, with 15 bases in between. The CDR3 contains 12 residues. Germline V lookup: CDR1 MDHEN, CDR2 SYDVKM. The CDR3 nucleotides are TGTGCCAGCAGCACCGGGACATTCCGCCAGCATTTT. Its translation is CASSTGTFRQHF.

The chain joins TRBV18 to TRBJ1-4; no firm D call. Trimming took off 3 bases at V and 3 bases at J, with 5 bases between the two ends. The CDR3 consists of 13 residues. Germline V gives CDR1 KGHSH, CDR2 LQKENI. CDR3 protein: CASSPLSNEKLFF. In DNA form, the CDR3 reads TGTGCCAGCTCACCTCTCTCTAATGAAAAACTGTTTTTT. The full variable domain, completed using reference TRBV18 and TRBJ1-4, is NAGVMQNPRHLVRRRGQEARLRCSPMKGHSHVYWYRQLPEEGLKFMVYLQKENIIDESGMPKERFSAEFPKEGPSILRIQQVVRGDSAAYFCASSPLSNEKLFFGSGTQLSVL.

This chain links TRBV7-3 with TRBJ2-5; 10 bases agree with TRBD1. Germline CDR1 SGHTA, CDR2 FQGTGA. V shed 6 bases and J 5 bases; nucleotides not matched to a gene: 9. The CDR3 consists of 15 residues. CDR3 loop: CASRPAGQGLETQYF. The DNA of the CDR3 is TGTGCCAGCAGACCAGCGGGACAGGGGTTGGAGACCCAGTACTTC.

This clone was counted a few times. The CDR3 bases are TGTGCCAGCAGTTTTGACAGGGGTGATGGCTACACCTTC. Its protein product is CASSFDRGDGYTF. The chain links TRBV7-3 to TRBJ1-2; 8 nucleotides match TRBD1. From germline, CDR1 is SGHTA and CDR2 FQGTGA. Unmatched junction bases numbered 6, after V lost 6 bases and J lost 6 bases. This CDR3 has 13 amino acids.

This clone was recorded only once. The genes are TRBV9 and TRBJ1-2; 8 bases match TRBD1. The V gene's germline CDR1 is SGDLS and CDR2 YYNGEE. The ends lost 2 bases at V and 8 bases at J; junction bases unmatched: 5. This CDR3 region has 13 residues. The CDR3 nucleotides read TGTGCCAGCAGCGTCGGGACAGGAGAGGGCTACACCTTC. Translated, it gives CASSVGTGEGYTF.

The chain is built from TRBV9 and TRBJ2-3, with D maybe TRBD2 (5 bases). CDR1 and CDR2 (germline): SGDLS, YYNGEE. The ends were cut back, 4 bases at V and 4 bases at J, with 13 bases in the middle. The CDR3 contains 14 residues. The CDR3 sequence: CASSFGGYADTQYF. The DNA for the CDR3 is TGTGCCAGCAGCTTCGGCGGGTATGCAGATACGCAGTATTTT. The full variable domain, rest sourced from reference TRBV9 and TRBJ2-3, is DSGVTQTPKHLITATGQRVTLRCSPRSGDLSVYWYQQSLDQGLQFLIQYYNGEERAKGNILERFSAQQFPDLHSELNLSSLELGDSALYFCASSFGGYADTQYFGPGTRLTVL.

This chain connects TRBV28 to TRBJ2-7; 13 bases align to TRBD2. Germline V gene data show CDR1 as MDHEN and CDR2 as SYDVKM. V dropped 6 bases and J dropped 3; count of bases not matched to a gene: 11. The CDR3 totals 17 residues. The CDR3 sequence is CASRDDWTSGGFYEQYF. CDR3 DNA sequence: TGTGCCAGCAGAGACGATTGGACTAGCGGGGGTTTCTACGAGCAGTACTTC.

The chain carries TRBV7-2 and TRBJ2-3; tentative D call: TRBD1 (6 bases). V was pared by 6 bases and J by 1 base, with 8 bases between. CDR3 length: 13 amino acids. Looked up from germline, CDR1 is SGHTA and CDR2 is FQGNSA. The CDR3 DNA is TGTGCCAGCAGACAGGGAGGCACAGATACGCAGTATTTT. This gives the protein CASRQGGTDTQYF. The entire variable domain, with the rest obtained from reference TRBV7-2 and TRBJ2-3, is as follows: GAGVSQSPSNKVTEKGKDVELRCDPISGHTALYWYRQSLGQGLEFLIYFQGNSAPDKSGLPSDRFSAERTGGSVSTLTIQRTQQEDSAVYLCASRQGGTDTQYFGPGTRLTVL.

This sequence joins TRBV7-8 and TRBJ2-4, with a weak D call TRBD1 (6 bases). With 0 bases removed from V and 6 bases from J, the gap between germline ends came to 12 bases. CDR1 and CDR2 from the germline V gene are SGHVS and FQNEAQ. CDR3 length equals 15 residues. The CDR3 sequence: CASSLASGAVNIQYF. CDR3 in DNA: TGTGCCAGCAGCTTAGCCTCAGGGGCGGTAAACATTCAGTACTTC.

This clone has only one observation. The rearrangement uses TRBV5-1 and TRBJ1-4; tentatively, D is TRBD1 (5 bases). The CDR3 loop spans 15 amino acids. With 0 bases removed from V and 4 bases from J, the gap between germline ends came to 10 bases. Germline V gene data show CDR1 as SGHRS and CDR2 as YFSETQ. CDR3 residues: CASSLGRAFNEKLFF. The CDR3 region has the DNA TGCGCCAGCAGCTTGGGCAGGGCGTTTAATGAAAAACTGTTTTTT.

This clone has a single count. The chain joins TRBV9 to TRBJ2-3; D is ambiguous. The length of the CDR3 is 15 residues. Deletions cut 4 bases from V and 0 bases from J, with 12 bases between. Germline V gives CDR1 SGDLS, CDR2 YYNGEE. CDR3 loop: CASSFDSSSTDTQYF. The CDR3 DNA sequence: TGTGCCAGCAGCTTCGACTCGTCTAGCACAGATACGCAGTATTTT.

V and J are TRBV28 and TRBJ2-5; D might be TRBD2 (5 bases). The CDR3 loop spans 18 amino acids. The germline gives CDR1 MDHEN, CDR2 SYDVKM. Trimming took off 4 bases at V and 3 bases at J, with 24 bases between the two ends. CDR3 bases: TGTGCCAGCAGTTCCCCGGACTTCCTTCAAACAGAGGAAGAGACCCAGTACTTC. This sequence encodes CASSSPDFLQTEEETQYF.

This rearrangement joins TRBV7-6 to TRBJ2-3; 10 nucleotides match TRBD2. Germline values: CDR1 SGHVS, CDR2 FNYEAQ. CDR3 size: 14 residues. The ends lost 2 bases at V and 4 bases at J; junction bases unmatched: 0. The CDR3 is CASSLSGGADTQYF. In nucleotides, the CDR3 is TGTGCCAGCAGCTTAAGCGGGGGGGCAGATACGCAGTATTTT. Complete variable domain (other parts from reference TRBV7-6 and TRBJ2-3): GAGVSQSPRYKVTKRGQDVALRCDPISGHVSLYWYRQALGQGPEFLTYFNYEAQQDKSGLPNDRFSAERPEGSISTLTIQRTEQRDSAMYRCASSLSGGADTQYFGPGTRLTVL.

V usage is TRBV10-1 and J usage is TRBJ1-3; possibly TRBD1 for D (6 bases). V dropped 7 bases and J dropped 1 base, with 17 bases sitting between them. CDR1 and CDR2 from the germline V gene are WNHNN and SYGVQD (reference sequence). The CDR3 loop spans 16 amino acids. Here the CDR3 reads CASKGVGLNSGNTIYF. CDR3 sequence (DNA): TGCGCCAGCAAGGGGGTAGGATTGAATTCTGGAAACACCATATATTTT.

This clone appeared a few times. The CDR3 loop reads CASTTSGGALDTQYF. As DNA, the CDR3 is TGTGCCAGCACTACTAGCGGGGGGGCCCTAGATACGCAGTATTTT. J is TRBJ2-3 and V is TRBV28, with 13 bases fitting TRBD2. The CDR3 is 15 residues long. Trimming cost V 7 bases and J 5 bases; bases outside gene matches: 6. In germline, CDR1 is MDHEN, CDR2 SYDVKM.

This clone was picked up one time. The chain links TRBV2 to TRBJ1-6, with D possibly TRBD1 on 5 matching bases. This CDR3 has 16 amino acids. Trimming left V 3 bases short and J 9 bases short, with 18 bases between. From germline, CDR1 is SNHLY and CDR2 FYNNEI. In DNA form, the CDR3 reads TGTGCCAGCAGTGAGGACGCGGGATGGGGGGGTTCACCCCTCCACTTT. Amino acid sequence: CASSEDAGWGGSPLHF. Full variable domain (remainder filled in from reference TRBV2 and TRBJ1-6): EPEVTQTPSHQVTQMGQEVILRCVPISNHLYFYWYRQILGQKVEFLVSFYNNEISEKSEIFDDQFSVERPDGSNFTLKIRSTKLEDSAMYFCASSEDAGWGGSPLHFGNGTRLTVT.

In the case of this clone: The CDR3 does not end in the conserved phenylalanine or tryptophan, so this is likely a read error. The chain employs TRBV29-1 and TRBJ2-7, with D perhaps TRBD1 (5 bases). Germline V gene sequence: CDR1 SQVTM, CDR2 ANQGSEA. The ends were cut back, 5 bases at V and 4 bases at J, with 9 bases in the middle. The CDR3 runs to 11 residues. Written as DNA, the CDR3 is TGCAGCGTTTCACAGGAGTACGAGCAGTACCTC. Protein: CSVSQEYEQYL.

Only one count was recorded for this clone. V gene TRBV6-5 combines with J gene TRBJ1-4; 7 bases are a match to TRBD1. V was clipped by 4 bases and J by 3 bases; unmatched bases: 5. CDR1 is MNHEY and CDR2 is SVGAGI in the germline V gene. CDR3 length equals 15 residues. The CDR3 here is CASSSGTASNEKLFF. The CDR3 DNA reads as TGTGCCAGCAGTTCAGGGACAGCGTCTAATGAAAAACTGTTTTTT.

The rearrangement uses TRBV7-2 and TRBJ2-2; D is uncertain. The V and J ends lost 1 base and 1 base respectively, with 4 bases between them. This CDR3 region has 14 residues. Germline lookup yields CDR1 SGHTA and CDR2 FQGNSA. CDR3 DNA: TGTGCCAGCAGCTTAGGGCAGAACACCGGGGAGCTGTTTTTT. Translation: CASSLGQNTGELFF. Using reference TRBV7-2 and TRBJ2-2 for the parts outside the CDR3, the full variable domain is GAGVSQSPSNKVTEKGKDVELRCDPISGHTALYWYRQSLGQGLEFLIYFQGNSAPDKSGLPSDRFSAERTGGSVSTLTIQRTQQEDSAVYLCASSLGQNTGELFFGEGSRLTVL.

This clone was seen a few times. The chain employs TRBV4-1 and TRBJ2-1, with 7 nucleotides matching TRBD2. This CDR3 is 16 amino acids long. From germline, CDR1 is MGHRA and CDR2 YSYEKL. J gave up 0 bases and V 0 bases, and 2 bases lay outside the gene matches. The CDR3 DNA reads TGCGCCAGCAGCCAAGACCCGGGGGGCTCCTACAATGAGCAGTTCTTC. It encodes CASSQDPGGSYNEQFF.

The V and J genes are TRBV6-5 and TRBJ1-2; 9 nucleotides agree with TRBD1. The CDR3 covers 14 residues. V gave up 3 bases and J gave up 7 bases; unmatched junction bases: 6. The germline CDR1 and CDR2 sequences are MNHEY and SVGAGI. CDR3 nucleotide sequence: TGTGCCAGCAGTTATGGGACAGGGACGCGTGGCTACACCTTC. Protein sequence: CASSYGTGTRGYTF.

The rearrangement links TRBV4-1 to TRBJ2-3; D remains ambiguous. Germline values: CDR1 MGHRA, CDR2 YSYEKL. The CDR3 has 14 residues. Trimming pared 4 bases from V and 0 bases from J, leaving 8 bases between. The CDR3 DNA follows: TGCGCCAGCAGCCGTTTATCTAGCACAGATACGCAGTATTTT. It specifies CASSRLSSTDTQYF.

J is TRBJ2-7 and V is TRBV18; D is uncertain. The germline V gene encodes CDR1 KGHSH and CDR2 LQKENI. This CDR3 comprises 16 residues. V dropped 3 bases and J dropped 3 bases, with 18 bases sitting between them. The CDR3 reads CASSPIGPGEFYEQYF. In DNA, the CDR3 is TGTGCCAGCTCACCTATTGGGCCAGGCGAATTCTACGAGCAGTACTTC.